What follows describes a single T cell receptor beta chain. This sample is part of a study of identical twins. With 4 bases removed from V and 9 bases from J, the gap between germline ends came to 19 bases. The CDR3 sequence is 15 residues long. Germline values: CDR1 LGHDT, CDR2 YNNKEL (reference sequence). MiXCR, run by TCRdb on the 5' RACE reads, gives a single entry per CDR3 protein. This table has fewer than 650,000 distinct CDR3 sequences, 7.1% appearing once. This same sample was also taken into another study, of yellow fever vaccine responses in identical twins.

Source material: PBMCs. The chain joins TRBV3-1 to TRBJ2-1; D might be TRBD1 or TRBD2, each matching 5 bases. This receptor was identified in a woman aged 18-35 years in good health. In DNA, the CDR3 is TGTGCCAGCAGCCGTACTTACGGGACCCCCGGTGAGCAGTTCTTC. Translating gives CASSRTYGTPGEQFF.